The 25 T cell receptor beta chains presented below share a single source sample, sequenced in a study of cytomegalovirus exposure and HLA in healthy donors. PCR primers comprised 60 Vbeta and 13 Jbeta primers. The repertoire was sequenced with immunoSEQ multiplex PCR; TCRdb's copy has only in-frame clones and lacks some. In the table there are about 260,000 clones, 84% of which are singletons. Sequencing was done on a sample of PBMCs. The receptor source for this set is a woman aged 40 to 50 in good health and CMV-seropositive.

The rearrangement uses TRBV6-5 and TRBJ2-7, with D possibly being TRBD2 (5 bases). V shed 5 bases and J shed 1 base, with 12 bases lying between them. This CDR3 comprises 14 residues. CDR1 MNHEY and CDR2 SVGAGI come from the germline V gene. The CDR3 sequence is CASSPGWDSYEQYF. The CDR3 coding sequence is TGTGCCAGCAGTCCGGGGTGGGATTCCTACGAGCAGTACTTC.

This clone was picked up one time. CDR3 coding DNA: TGTGCCAGCGCCCTGGGGCTGGGGGCAAGGTCCTACGAGCAGTACTTC. This encodes CASALGLGARSYEQYF. The chain is built from TRBV14 and TRBJ2-7; possible D gene TRBD1, 6 bases. The CDR3 runs 16 residues. V shed 8 bases and J shed 1 base, with 21 bases lying between them. Looked up from germline, CDR1 is SGHDN and CDR2 is FVKESK.

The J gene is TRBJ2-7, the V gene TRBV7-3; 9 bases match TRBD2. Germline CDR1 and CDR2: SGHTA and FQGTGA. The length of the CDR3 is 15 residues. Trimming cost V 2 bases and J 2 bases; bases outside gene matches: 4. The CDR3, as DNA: TGTGCCAGCAGCTTAGCGGGAGGGCTTACCTACGAGCAGTACTTC. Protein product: CASSLAGGLTYEQYF.

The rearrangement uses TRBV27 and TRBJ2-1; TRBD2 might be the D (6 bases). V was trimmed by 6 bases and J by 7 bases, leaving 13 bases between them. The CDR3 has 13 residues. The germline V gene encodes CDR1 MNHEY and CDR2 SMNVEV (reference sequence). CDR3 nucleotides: TGTGCCAGCAGCTCCGGGACTTTGAATGAGCAGTTCTTC. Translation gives CASSSGTLNEQFF.

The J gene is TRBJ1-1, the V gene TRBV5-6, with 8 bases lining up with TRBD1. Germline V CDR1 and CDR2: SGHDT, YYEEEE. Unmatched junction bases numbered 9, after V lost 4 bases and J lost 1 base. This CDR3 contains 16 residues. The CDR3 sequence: CASSRVFGTGNTEAFF. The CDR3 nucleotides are TGTGCCAGCAGCCGCGTTTTCGGGACAGGGAACACTGAAGCTTTCTTT.

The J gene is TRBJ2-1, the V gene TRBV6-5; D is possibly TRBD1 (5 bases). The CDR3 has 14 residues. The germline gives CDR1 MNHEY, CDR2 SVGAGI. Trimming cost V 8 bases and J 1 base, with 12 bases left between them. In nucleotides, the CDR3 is TGTGCCAGCTCTCCCCCAGGGTCCTACAATGAGCAGTTCTTC. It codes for CASSPPGSYNEQFF.

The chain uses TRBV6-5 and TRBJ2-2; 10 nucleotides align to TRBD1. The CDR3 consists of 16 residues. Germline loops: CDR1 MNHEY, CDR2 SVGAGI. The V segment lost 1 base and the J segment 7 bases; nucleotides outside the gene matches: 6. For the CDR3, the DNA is TGTGCCAGCAGTTACTGGGGACAGGGGTACGGCGGGGAGCTGTTTTTT. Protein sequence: CASSYWGQGYGGELFF.

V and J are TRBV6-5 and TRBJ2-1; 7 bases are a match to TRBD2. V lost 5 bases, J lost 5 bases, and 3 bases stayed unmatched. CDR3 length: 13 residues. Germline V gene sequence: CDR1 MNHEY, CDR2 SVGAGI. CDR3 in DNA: TGTGCCAGCAGTGGACTAGTCCACAATGAGCAGTTCTTC. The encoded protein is CASSGLVHNEQFF.

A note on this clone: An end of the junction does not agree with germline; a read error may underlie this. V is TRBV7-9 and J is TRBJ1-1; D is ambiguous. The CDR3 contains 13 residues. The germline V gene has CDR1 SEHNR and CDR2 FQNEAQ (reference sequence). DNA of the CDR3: TGTTCCAGCAGCTTCGGTCTGAACACTGAAGCTTTCTTT. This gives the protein CSSSFGLNTEAFF.

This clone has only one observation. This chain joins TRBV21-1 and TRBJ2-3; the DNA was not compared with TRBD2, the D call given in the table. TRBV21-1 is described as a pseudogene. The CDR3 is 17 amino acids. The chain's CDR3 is CASSKSSLAAYGDTQYF. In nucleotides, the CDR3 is TGTGCCAGCAGCAAATCTTCCCTAGCTGCGTACGGCGATACGCAGTATTTT.

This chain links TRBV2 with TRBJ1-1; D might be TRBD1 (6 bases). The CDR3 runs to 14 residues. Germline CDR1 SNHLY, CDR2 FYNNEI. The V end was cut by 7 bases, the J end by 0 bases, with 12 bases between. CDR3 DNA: TGTGCCAGCACACAGGGCATCATGAACACTGAAGCTTTCTTT. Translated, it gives CASTQGIMNTEAFF.

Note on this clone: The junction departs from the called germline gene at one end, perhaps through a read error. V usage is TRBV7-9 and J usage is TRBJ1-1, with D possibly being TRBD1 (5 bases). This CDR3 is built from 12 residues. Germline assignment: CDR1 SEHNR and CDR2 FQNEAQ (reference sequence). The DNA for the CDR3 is TGTGTCAGCAGCAAGCGGGACTTGGAAGCTTTCTTT. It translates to CVSSKRDLEAFF.

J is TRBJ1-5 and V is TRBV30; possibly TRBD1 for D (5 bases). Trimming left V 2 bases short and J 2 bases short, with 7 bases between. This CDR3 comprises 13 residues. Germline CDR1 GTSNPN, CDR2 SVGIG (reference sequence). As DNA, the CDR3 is TGTGCCTGGAGTCTCAGGGGCAATCAGCCCCAGCATTTT. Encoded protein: CAWSLRGNQPQHF.

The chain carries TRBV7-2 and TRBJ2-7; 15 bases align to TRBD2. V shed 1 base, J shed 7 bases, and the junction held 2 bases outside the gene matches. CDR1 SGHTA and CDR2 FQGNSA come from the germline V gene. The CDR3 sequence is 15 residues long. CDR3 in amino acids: CASSLGGLAGGEQYF. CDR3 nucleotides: TGTGCCAGCAGCTTAGGTGGACTAGCGGGAGGGGAGCAGTACTTC.

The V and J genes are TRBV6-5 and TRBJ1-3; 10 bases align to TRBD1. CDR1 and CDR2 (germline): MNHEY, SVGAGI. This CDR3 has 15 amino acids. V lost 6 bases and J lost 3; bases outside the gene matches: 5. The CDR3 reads CASRPDRGHGNTIYF. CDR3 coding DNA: TGTGCCAGCAGGCCAGACAGGGGGCATGGAAACACCATATATTTT.

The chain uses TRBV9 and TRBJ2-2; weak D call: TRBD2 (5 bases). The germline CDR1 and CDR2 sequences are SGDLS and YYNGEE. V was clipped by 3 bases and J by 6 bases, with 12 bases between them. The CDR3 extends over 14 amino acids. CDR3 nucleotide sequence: TGTGCCAGCAGCGATACTAGTTCCGCCGGGGAGCTGTTTTTT. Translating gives CASSDTSSAGELFF. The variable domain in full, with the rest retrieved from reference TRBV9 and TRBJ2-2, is DSGVTQTPKHLITATGQRVTLRCSPRSGDLSVYWYQQSLDQGLQFLIQYYNGEERAKGNILERFSAQQFPDLHSELNLSSLELGDSALYFCASSDTSSAGELFFGEGSRLTVL.

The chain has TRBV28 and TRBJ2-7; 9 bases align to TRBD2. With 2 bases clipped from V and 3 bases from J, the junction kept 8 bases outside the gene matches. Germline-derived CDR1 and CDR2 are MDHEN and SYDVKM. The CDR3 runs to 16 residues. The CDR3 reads CASSLIALAGYYEQYF. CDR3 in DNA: TGTGCCAGCAGTTTAATAGCCCTAGCGGGATACTACGAGCAGTACTTC.

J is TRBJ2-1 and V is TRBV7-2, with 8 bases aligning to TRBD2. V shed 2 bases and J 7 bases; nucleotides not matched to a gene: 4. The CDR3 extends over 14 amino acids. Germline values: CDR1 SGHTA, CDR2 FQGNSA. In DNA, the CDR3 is TGTGCCAGCAGCTTATGGGCGGGAGGAAATGAGCAGTTCTTC. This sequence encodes CASSLWAGGNEQFF.

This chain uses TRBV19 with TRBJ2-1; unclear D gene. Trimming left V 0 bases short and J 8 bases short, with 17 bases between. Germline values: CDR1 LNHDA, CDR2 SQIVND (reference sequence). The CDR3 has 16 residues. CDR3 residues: CASSIDMTSMYDEQFF. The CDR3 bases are TGTGCCAGTAGTATAGATATGACTTCTATGTACGATGAGCAGTTCTTC.

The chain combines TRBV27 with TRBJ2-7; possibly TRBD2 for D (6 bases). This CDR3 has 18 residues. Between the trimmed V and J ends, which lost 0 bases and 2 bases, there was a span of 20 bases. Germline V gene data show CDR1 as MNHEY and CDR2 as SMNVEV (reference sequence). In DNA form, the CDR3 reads TGTGCCAGCAGTTTATCTGCCGGGATAGGGCGGGGCGCCTACGAGCAGTACTTC. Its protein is CASSLSAGIGRGAYEQYF.

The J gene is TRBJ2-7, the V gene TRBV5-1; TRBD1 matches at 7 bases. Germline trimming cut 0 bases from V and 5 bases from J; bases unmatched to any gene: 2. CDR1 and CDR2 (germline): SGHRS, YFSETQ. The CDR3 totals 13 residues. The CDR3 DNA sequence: TGCGCCAGCAGCTTGGGACAGGGAGACGAGCAGTACTTC. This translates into CASSLGQGDEQYF. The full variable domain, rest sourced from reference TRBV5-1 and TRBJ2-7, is KAGVTQTPRYLIKTRGQQVTLSCSPISGHRSVSWYQQTPGQGLQFLFEYFSETQRNKGNFPGRFSGRQFSNSRSEMNVSTLELGDSALYLCASSLGQGDEQYFGPGTRLTVT.

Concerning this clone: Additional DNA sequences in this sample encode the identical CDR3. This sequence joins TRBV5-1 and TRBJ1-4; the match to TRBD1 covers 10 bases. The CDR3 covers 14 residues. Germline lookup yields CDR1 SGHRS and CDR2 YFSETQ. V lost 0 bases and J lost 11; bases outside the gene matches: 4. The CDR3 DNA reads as TGCGCCAGCAGCTTGGGACAGGGGGCTGAGAAACTGTTTTTT. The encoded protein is CASSLGQGAEKLFF.

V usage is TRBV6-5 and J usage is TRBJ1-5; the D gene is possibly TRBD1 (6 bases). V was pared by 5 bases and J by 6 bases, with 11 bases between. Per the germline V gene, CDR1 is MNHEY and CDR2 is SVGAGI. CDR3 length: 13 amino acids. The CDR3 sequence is CASSMDSPQPQHF. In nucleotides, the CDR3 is TGTGCCAGCAGTATGGACAGTCCTCAGCCCCAGCATTTT.

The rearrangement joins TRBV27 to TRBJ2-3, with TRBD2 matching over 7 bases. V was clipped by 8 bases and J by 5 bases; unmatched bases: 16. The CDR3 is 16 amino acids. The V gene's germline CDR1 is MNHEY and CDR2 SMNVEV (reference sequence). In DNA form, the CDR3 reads TGTGCCAGCGGGACGAGAGGGAGGGTATTAGTAGATACGCAGTATTTT. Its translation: CASGTRGRVLVDTQYF.

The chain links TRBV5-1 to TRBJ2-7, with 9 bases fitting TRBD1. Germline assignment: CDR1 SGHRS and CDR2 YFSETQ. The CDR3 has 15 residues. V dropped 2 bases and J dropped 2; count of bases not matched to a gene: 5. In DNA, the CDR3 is TGCGCCAGCAGCTTTGAATGGGACAGGGCCTACGAGCAGTACTTC. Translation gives CASSFEWDRAYEQYF.